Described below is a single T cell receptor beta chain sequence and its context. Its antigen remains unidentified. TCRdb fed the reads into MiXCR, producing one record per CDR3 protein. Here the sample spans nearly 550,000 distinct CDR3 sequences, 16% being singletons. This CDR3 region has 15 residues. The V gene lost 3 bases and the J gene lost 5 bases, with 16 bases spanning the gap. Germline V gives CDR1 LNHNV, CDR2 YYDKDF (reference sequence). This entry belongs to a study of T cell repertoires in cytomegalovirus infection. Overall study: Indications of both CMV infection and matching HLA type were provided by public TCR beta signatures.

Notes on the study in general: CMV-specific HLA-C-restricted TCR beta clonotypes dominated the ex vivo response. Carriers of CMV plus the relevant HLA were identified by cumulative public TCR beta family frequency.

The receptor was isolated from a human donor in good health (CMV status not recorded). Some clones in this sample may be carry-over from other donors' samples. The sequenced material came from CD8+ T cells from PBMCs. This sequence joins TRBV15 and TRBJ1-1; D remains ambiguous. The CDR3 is CATSSFIRGNTEAFF. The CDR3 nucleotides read TGTGCCACCAGCAGCTTTATAAGAGGGAATACTGAAGCTTTCTTT.